Listed below are T cell receptor beta chains from one sample, sequenced in a study of CD8 T cells in Susac syndrome. Via MiXCR, TCRdb re-called the immunoSEQ multiplex PCR reads, giving one row per CDR3 protein. The data show some 150,000 distinct CDR3 sequences, approximately 95% seen once. Sequenced input: CD4+ T cells from PBMCs. All receptors derive from a human donor in good health. Each CDR3 is given with its conserved first and last residue. A D gene is named only where the DNA matches it firmly. Rows may omit the clone size; those that give it use once, few, many or a size class.

>TRBV9|TRBJ1-1|.|TRBD1
TGTGCCAGCAGCGTTGGACAGGGCTACACTGAAGCTTTCTTT
CASSVGQGYTEAFF
>TRBV7-9|TRBJ1-2|once|.
TGTGCCAGCAGCCCGAAGGGCGCAGGCGAGTATGGCTACACCTTC
CASSPKGAGEYGYTF
>TRBV18|TRBJ1-1|.|.
TGTGCCAGCTTCCGGGATCTGAACACTGAAGCTTTCTTT
CASFRDLNTEAFF
>TRBV29-1|TRBJ1-1|.|.
TGCAGCGTTGTTCGGCCCGGGGGCACTGAAGCTTTCTTT
CSVVRPGGTEAFF
>TRBV12-3/TRBV12-4|TRBJ2-2|.|.
TGTGCCAGCAGTTTATCGGTCTCCGGGGGGGAGCTGTTTTTT
CASSLSVSGGELFF
>TRBV20-1|TRBJ2-1|.|.
TGCAGTGCTAGGCCGAAGCTAGCCCACAATGAGCAGTTCTTC
CSARPKLAHNEQFF
>TRBV7-2|TRBJ2-5|.|.
TGTGCCAGCAGCTTAGGGACAACGGTGGCAGAGACCCAGTACTTC
CASSLGTTVAETQYF
>TRBV11-2|TRBJ2-5|.|TRBD1
TGTGCCAGCAGGCCGGGACAGGGAAGGCGAGCGGATCAAGAGACCCAGTACTTC
CASRPGQGRRADQETQYF
>TRBV7-2|TRBJ1-4|.|.
TGTGCCAGCAGCTCAGTCCCCGGGCAGGGAATAGGGAGAGGAAAAAAACTGTTTTTT
CASSSVPGQGIGRGKKLFF
>TRBV5-1|TRBJ1-1|few|.
TGCGCCAGCAGCTTAAAATTGGGGACTGAAGCTTTCTTT
CASSLKLGTEAFF
>TRBV6-2/TRBV6-3|TRBJ2-3|.|TRBD2
TGTGCCAGCAGTTACGACGGGAGGGGGACAGATACGCAGTATTTT
CASSYDGRGTDTQYF
>TRBV9|TRBJ2-2|.|.
TGTGCCAGCAGCGTAGCTTTAGCGGACACCGGGGAGCTGTTTTTT
CASSVALADTGELFF
>TRBV5-4|TRBJ1-5|.|.
TGTGCCAGCAGCTTGGACAGCGATCAGCCCCAGCATTTT
CASSLDSDQPQHF
>TRBV12-3/TRBV12-4|TRBJ2-7|few|TRBD1
TGTGCCAGCAGTCGGGACAGAACCTACGAGCAGTACTTC
CASSRDRTYEQYF
>TRBV24-1|TRBJ2-2|.|TRBD2
TGTGCCACCAGGCGGGAGGTCGGCACCGGGGAGCTGTTTTTT
CATRREVGTGELFF